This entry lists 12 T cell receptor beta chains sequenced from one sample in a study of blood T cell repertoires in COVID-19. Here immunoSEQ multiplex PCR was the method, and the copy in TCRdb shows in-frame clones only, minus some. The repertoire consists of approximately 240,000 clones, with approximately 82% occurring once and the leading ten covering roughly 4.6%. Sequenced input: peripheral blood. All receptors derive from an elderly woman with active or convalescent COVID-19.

CDR3 loop: CASSFGRGVYNEQFF. CDR3 nucleotide sequence: TGTGCCAGCAGCTTCGGCAGGGGGGTGTACAATGAGCAGTTCTTC. The chain is built from TRBV5-6 and TRBJ2-1; TRBD1 might be the D (7 bases). Per germline, CDR1 SGHDT and CDR2 YYEEEE. With 2 bases removed from V and 4 bases from J, the gap between germline ends came to 13 bases. There are 15 residues in the CDR3.

The CDR3 region is CASSESSGRAEQYF. The CDR3, as DNA: TGTGCCAGCAGTGAATCTAGCGGGAGGGCAGAGCAGTACTTC. This chain connects TRBV6-1 to TRBJ2-7; 12 bases are shared with TRBD2. CDR3 length equals 14 residues. Germline V gene lookup returns CDR1 MNHNS and CDR2 SASEGT. The junction had 3 bases not matched to a gene; V was cut back by 2 bases and J by 7 bases.

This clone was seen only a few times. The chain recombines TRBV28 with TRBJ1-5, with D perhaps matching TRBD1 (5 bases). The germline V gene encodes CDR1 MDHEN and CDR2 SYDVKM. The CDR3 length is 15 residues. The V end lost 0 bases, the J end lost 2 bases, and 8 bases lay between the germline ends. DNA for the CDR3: TGTGCCAGCAGTTTATGGACAGTCGGCAATCAGCCCCAGCATTTT. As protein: CASSLWTVGNQPQHF.

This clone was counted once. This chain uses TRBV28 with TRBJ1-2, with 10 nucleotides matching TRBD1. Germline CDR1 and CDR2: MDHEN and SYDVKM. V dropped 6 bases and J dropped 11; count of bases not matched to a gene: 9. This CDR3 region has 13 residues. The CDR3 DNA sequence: TGTGCCAGCAGCCCCGGGACAGGGGCTGGGTACACCTTC. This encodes CASSPGTGAGYTF.

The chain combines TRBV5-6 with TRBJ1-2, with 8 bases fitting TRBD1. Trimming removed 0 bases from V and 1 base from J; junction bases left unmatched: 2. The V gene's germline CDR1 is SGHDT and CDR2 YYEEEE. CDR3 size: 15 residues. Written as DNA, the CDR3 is TGTGCCAGCAGCTTGGTGGACAGGGATAACTATGGCTACACCTTC. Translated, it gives CASSLVDRDNYGYTF.

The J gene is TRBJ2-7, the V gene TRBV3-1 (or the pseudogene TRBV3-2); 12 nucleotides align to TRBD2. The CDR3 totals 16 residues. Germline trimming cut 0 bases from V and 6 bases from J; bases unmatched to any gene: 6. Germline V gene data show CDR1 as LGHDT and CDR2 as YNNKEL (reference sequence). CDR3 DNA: TGTGCCAGCAGCCAAGATCCTGCACTAGCGGGAGGCGAGCAGTACTTC. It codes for CASSQDPALAGGEQYF.

The CDR3 nucleotides are TGTGCCTGGAGCGTTGGAAACACCATATATTTT. Amino acid sequence: CAWSVGNTIYF. The gene calls are TRBV30 and TRBJ1-3; D gene unclear. V dropped 3 bases and J dropped 3 bases, with 3 bases sitting between them. This CDR3 comprises 11 residues. Germline CDR1 GTSNPN, CDR2 SVGIG (reference sequence).

The chain's CDR3 is CASSPGTGSSGNTIYF. CDR3 nucleotides: TGTGCCAGCTCACCAGGGACAGGAAGCTCTGGAAACACCATATATTTT. The V gene is TRBV18, the J gene TRBJ1-3, with TRBD1 matching over 8 bases. This CDR3 region has 16 residues. Looked up from germline, CDR1 is KGHSH and CDR2 is LQKENI. The J segment lost 0 bases and the V segment lost 2 bases, leaving 3 bases of the junction unmatched. Full variable domain (remainder filled in from reference TRBV18 and TRBJ1-3): NAGVMQNPRHLVRRRGQEARLRCSPMKGHSHVYWYRQLPEEGLKFMVYLQKENIIDESGMPKERFSAEFPKEGPSILRIQQVVRGDSAAYFCASSPGTGSSGNTIYFGEGSWLTVV.

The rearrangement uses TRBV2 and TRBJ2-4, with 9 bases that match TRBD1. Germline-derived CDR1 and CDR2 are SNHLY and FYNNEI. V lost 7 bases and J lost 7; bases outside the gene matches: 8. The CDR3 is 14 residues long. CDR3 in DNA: TGTGCCAGCAAACAGGGGGCGACGGGGAACATTCAGTACTTC. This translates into CASKQGATGNIQYF.

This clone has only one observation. The CDR3 here is CASSAGTSGRWETQYF. The CDR3 region has the DNA TGTGCCAGTAGTGCCGGGACTAGCGGGAGATGGGAGACCCAGTACTTC. The chain is built from TRBV19 and TRBJ2-5, with 14 bases fitting TRBD2. The CDR3 runs to 16 residues. Germline V CDR1 and CDR2: LNHDA, SQIVND (reference sequence). V was pared by 5 bases and J by 5 bases, with 7 bases of the junction left unmatched.

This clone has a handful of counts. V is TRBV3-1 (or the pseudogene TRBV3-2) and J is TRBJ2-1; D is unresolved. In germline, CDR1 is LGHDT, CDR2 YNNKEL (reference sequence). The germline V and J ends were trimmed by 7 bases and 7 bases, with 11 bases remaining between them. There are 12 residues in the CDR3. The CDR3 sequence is CASNLGANEQFF. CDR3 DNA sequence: TGTGCCAGCAACCTGGGCGCGAATGAGCAGTTCTTC.

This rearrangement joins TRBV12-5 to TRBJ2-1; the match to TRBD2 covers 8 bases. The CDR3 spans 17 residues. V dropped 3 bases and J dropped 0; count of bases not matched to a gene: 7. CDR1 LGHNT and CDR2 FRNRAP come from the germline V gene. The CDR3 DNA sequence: TGTGCTAGTGGTTTTCCCAGCGGGGGTAGCTCCTACAATGAGCAGTTCTTC. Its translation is CASGFPSGGSSYNEQFF. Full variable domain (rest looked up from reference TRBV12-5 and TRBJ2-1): DARVTQTPRHKVTEMGQEVTMRCQPILGHNTVFWYRQTMMQGLELLAYFRNRAPLDDSGMPKDRFSAEMPDATLATLKIQPSEPRDSAVYFCASGFPSGGSSYNEQFFGPGTRLTVL.